This entry lists 5 T cell receptor beta chains sequenced from one sample in a study of blood T cell repertoires in COVID-19. Profiled with immunoSEQ multiplex PCR; TCRdb holds only in-frame clones, not every one. The repertoire holds about 280,000 clones, around 90% seen once, with roughly 0.92% in the top ten. The sequenced sample was peripheral blood. These TCRs come from a woman between 40 and 50 years old who had recovered from COVID-19.

The chain combines TRBV7-8 with TRBJ2-5; a weak D match, TRBD2 (6 bases). This CDR3 has 16 amino acids. The germline gives CDR1 SGHVS, CDR2 FQNEAQ. Trimming left V 3 bases short and J 5 bases short, with 19 bases between. CDR3 sequence: CASSFNPREWAETQYF. The DNA for the CDR3 is TGTGCCAGCAGCTTCAATCCACGGGAGTGGGCGGAGACCCAGTACTTC.

V is TRBV2 and J is TRBJ2-3; TRBD2 matches 11 bases. Germline V gene lookup returns CDR1 SNHLY and CDR2 FYNNEI. V was clipped by 5 bases and J by 8 bases; unmatched bases: 6. This CDR3 comprises 14 residues. The CDR3 here is CASSPTSGGITQYF. The CDR3 nucleotides are TGTGCCAGCAGTCCCACTAGCGGGGGTATTACGCAGTATTTT. Supplemented by reference TRBV2 and TRBJ2-3, the full variable domain reads EPEVTQTPSHQVTQMGQEVILRCVPISNHLYFYWYRQILGQKVEFLVSFYNNEISEKSEIFDDQFSVERPDGSNFTLKIRSTKLEDSAMYFCASSPTSGGITQYFGPGTRLTVL.

The chain employs TRBV5-1 and TRBJ1-1; no clear D gene. V shed 4 bases and J shed 1 base, with 8 bases lying between them. Germline lookup yields CDR1 SGHRS and CDR2 YFSETQ. The CDR3 consists of 13 residues. CDR3 nucleotide sequence: TGCGCCAGCAGCCCTTCAGGGAACACTGAAGCTTTCTTT. It codes for CASSPSGNTEAFF.

This sequence joins TRBV12-3 or TRBV12-4 and TRBJ2-7, with TRBD2 matching 9 bases. Germline trimming cut 6 bases from V and 6 bases from J; bases unmatched to any gene: 6. This CDR3 has 13 residues. In nucleotides, the CDR3 is TGTGCCAGCAGCACGGGACTAGCCGGCGAGCAGTACTTC. It yields the protein CASSTGLAGEQYF.

The gene calls are TRBV4-2 and TRBJ2-5; 14 positions match TRBD2. J lost 3 bases, V lost 4 bases, and 7 bases had no gene match. The CDR3 has 17 residues. Germline lookup yields CDR1 LGHNA and CDR2 YNFKEQ. The CDR3 reads CASSRGTSGSEEETQYF. In nucleotides, the CDR3 is TGTGCCAGCAGCCGAGGGACTAGCGGGAGTGAGGAAGAGACCCAGTACTTC.